This T cell receptor (beta chain) is from a study of PD-L1 blockade in urothelial cancer. Study summary: The study started patients on atezolizumab at some point between 2013 and 2015, giving 1,200 mg intravenously every 3 weeks. Blood gave a median about 140,000 T cells.

The CDR3 length is 16 residues. Losses at the gene ends were 6 bases for V and 0 bases for J; bases not matched to a gene: 7. Per germline, CDR1 SGHTA and CDR2 FQGNSA. Sequenced by immunoSEQ multiplex PCR; TCRdb stores in-frame clones only, minus some. The sample holds 30,000 to 40,000 clones, over 75% seen once. The sequence was obtained from a man aged 65 to 79 with urothelial cancer. This material consisted of PBMCs, taken around atezolizumab (anti-PD-L1) treatment. The V and J genes are TRBV7-2 and TRBJ2-7; 11 bases are a match to TRBD2. The CDR3 is CASRLGTSGISYEQYF. The CDR3 coding sequence is TGTGCCAGCAGGCTTGGGACTAGCGGAATCTCCTACGAGCAGTACTTC.